The 20 T cell receptor beta chains in this list originate from one sample, sequenced in a study of graft-versus-host responses after intestinal transplantation. Assay: immunoSEQ multiplex PCR; the TCRdb copy retains only in-frame clones and omits some. The sample carries 15,000 to 20,000 clones, 65% to 90% recorded once. Tissue from the graft was processed to free its intraepithelial and lamina propria lymphocytes. This specimen was ileum tissue, taken less than 600 days after intestinal transplantation. The receptors were gathered from a human patient who received an intestinal transplant, so some T cells may come from the graft donor.

The rearrangement joins TRBV30 to TRBJ1-2; no clear D. The CDR3 totals 13 residues. The V and J ends lost 0 bases and 3 bases respectively, with 8 bases between them. CDR1 and CDR2 (germline): GTSNPN, SVGIG (reference sequence). The CDR3 spells CAWSVRAYYGYTF. Here the CDR3 DNA reads TGTGCCTGGAGTGTACGGGCCTACTATGGCTACACCTTC.

This rearrangement joins TRBV6-1 to TRBJ1-1; D possibly corresponds to TRBD1 (5 bases). Trimming stripped 3 bases from V and 1 base from J, with 18 bases between. CDR1 and CDR2 from the germline V gene are MNHNS and SASEGT. The CDR3 is 17 residues long. CDR3 DNA sequence: TGTGCCAGCAGTGATGGGAGCAAACCGGGACCGAACACTGAAGCTTTCTTT. It encodes CASSDGSKPGPNTEAFF.

The CDR3 loop reads CASRSGHGDGYTF. The CDR3 nucleotides read TGTGCCAGCAGGTCAGGGCATGGGGATGGCTACACCTTC. The chain recombines TRBV6-1 with TRBJ1-2; a weak D match, TRBD1 (5 bases). V was shortened by 6 bases and J by 6 bases, with 14 bases between the two germline ends. There are 13 residues in the CDR3. Germline V gene sequence: CDR1 MNHNS, CDR2 SASEGT.

This clone was counted a single time. The chain is built from TRBV7-8 and TRBJ1-6, with D perhaps TRBD1 (5 bases). The CDR3 extends over 14 amino acids. Per germline, CDR1 SGHVS and CDR2 FQNEAQ. Trimming removed 1 base from V and 7 bases from J, with 8 bases in between. The CDR3, as DNA: TGTGCCAGCAGCTTAGGACAGCCAAATTCACCCCTCCACTTT. This encodes CASSLGQPNSPLHF.

This sequence joins TRBV18 and TRBJ2-7; 10 bases agree with TRBD1. After removal of 4 bases from V and 5 bases from J, the junction contained 8 bases not matched to a gene. CDR1 and CDR2 (germline): KGHSH, LQKENI. CDR3 length: 15 amino acids. The CDR3 nucleotides read TGTGCCAGCTCACGCGACAGGGGGCGCGTCGACGAGCAGTACTTC. Translating gives CASSRDRGRVDEQYF. The complete variable domain, with remaining parts taken from reference TRBV18 and TRBJ2-7, reads NAGVMQNPRHLVRRRGQEARLRCSPMKGHSHVYWYRQLPEEGLKFMVYLQKENIIDESGMPKERFSAEFPKEGPSILRIQQVVRGDSAAYFCASSRDRGRVDEQYFGPGTRLTVT.

This clone showed up just a few times. The V gene is TRBV10-2, the J gene TRBJ1-1; 9 bases are shared with TRBD1. CDR1 WSHSY and CDR2 SAAADI come from the germline V gene. There are 14 residues in the CDR3. The V gene end was trimmed by 8 bases and the J gene end by 5 bases; junction bases not matched to a gene: 9. DNA of the CDR3: TGCGCCAGCCGGAGACAGGGGGAGGGGACTGAAGCTTTCTTT. It encodes CASRRQGEGTEAFF.

The V call is TRBV30, the J call TRBJ1-1, with D hard to call. The CDR3 is made up of 14 amino acids. CDR1 and CDR2 (germline): GTSNPN, SVGIG (reference sequence). V was shortened by 1 base and J by 1 base, with 10 bases between the two germline ends. The CDR3 nucleotides are TGTGCCTGGAGTGCCAGCTTCTCGAACACTGAAGCTTTCTTT. Translated, it gives CAWSASFSNTEAFF. Complete variable domain (other parts from reference TRBV30 and TRBJ1-1): SQTIHQWPATLVQPVGSPLSLECTVEGTSNPNLYWYRQAAGRGLQLLFYSVGIGQISSEVPQNLSASRPQDRQFILSSKKLLLSDSGFYLCAWSASFSNTEAFFGQGTRLTVV.

The chain combines TRBV5-4 with TRBJ2-1; D is ambiguous. Per the germline V gene, CDR1 is SGHNT and CDR2 is YYREEE (reference sequence). Trimming pared 5 bases from V and 6 bases from J, leaving 12 bases between. The CDR3 runs to 13 residues. This CDR3 reads CASSHNLANEQFF. CDR3 sequence (DNA): TGTGCCAGCAGTCACAACCTTGCCAATGAGCAGTTCTTC.

The chain has TRBV12-5 and TRBJ1-4; 8 positions match TRBD1. Germline CDR1 and CDR2: LGHNT and FRNRAP. Unmatched junction bases numbered 7, after V lost 2 bases and J lost 8 bases. CDR3 size: 15 residues. CDR3 region: CASGLYGTGSEKLFF. For the CDR3, the DNA is TGTGCTAGTGGTTTGTATGGGACAGGCAGCGAAAAACTGTTTTTT.

This clone was seen a handful of times. This rearrangement joins TRBV6-5 to TRBJ2-5; perhaps D is TRBD1 or TRBD2 (5 bases each). Trimming stripped 4 bases from V and 11 bases from J, with 17 bases between. The CDR3 is 13 residues long. The germline gives CDR1 MNHEY, CDR2 SVGAGI. The CDR3 DNA sequence: TGTGCCAGCAGTTCGGGACCAATGATGGAGCAGTACTTC. Its protein product is CASSSGPMMEQYF.

The chain couples TRBV7-2 to TRBJ2-4; perhaps D is TRBD1 or TRBD2 (5 bases each). Per the germline V gene, CDR1 is SGHTA and CDR2 is FQGNSA. The CDR3 length is 14 residues. V lost 3 bases and J lost 0, with 6 bases in between. Written as DNA, the CDR3 is TGTGCCAGCAGCTTTGGGACAGCCAAAAACATTCAGTACTTC. Protein sequence: CASSFGTAKNIQYF.

The chain joins TRBV4-1 to TRBJ2-6; D ambiguous. The CDR3 has 15 residues. Germline V gene data show CDR1 as MGHRA and CDR2 as YSYEKL. V gave up 0 bases and J gave up 2 bases, with 5 bases separating them. The CDR3 DNA reads TGCGCCAGCAGCCAAGATGGGGCTGGGGCCAACGTCCTGACTTTC. It is translated as CASSQDGAGANVLTF.

V usage is TRBV7-9 and J usage is TRBJ1-2, with TRBD1 matching over 7 bases. V trimming: 2 bases; J trimming: 8 bases; junction bases outside the gene matches: 8. The CDR3 contains 14 residues. The V gene's germline CDR1 is SEHNR and CDR2 FQNEAQ (reference sequence). Here the CDR3 reads CASSLPQGTDGYTF. In DNA, the CDR3 is TGTGCCAGCAGCTTACCCCAAGGGACAGACGGCTACACCTTC. The whole variable domain, filled in from reference TRBV7-9 and TRBJ1-2, reads DTGVSQNPRHKITKRGQNVTFRCDPISEHNRLYWYRQTLGQGPEFLTYFQNEAQLEKSRLLSDRFSAERPKGSFSTLEIQRTEQGDSAMYLCASSLPQGTDGYTFGSGTRLTVV.

The chain links TRBV9 to TRBJ1-2; TRBD1 might be the D (5 bases). V was clipped by 4 bases and J by 8 bases, with 18 bases between them. The germline V gene has CDR1 SGDLS and CDR2 YYNGEE. CDR3 length: 14 amino acids. CDR3 residues: CASSPHSGPWGYTF. CDR3 nucleotide sequence: TGTGCCAGCAGCCCCCATTCGGGGCCTTGGGGCTACACCTTC.

V usage is TRBV4-1 and J usage is TRBJ1-1; D unclear. Germline CDR1 reads MGHRA; CDR2 reads YSYEKL. The CDR3 sequence is 13 residues long. With 4 bases removed from V and 3 bases from J, the gap between germline ends came to 9 bases. The CDR3: CASSPGRDTEAFF. CDR3 nucleotide sequence: TGCGCCAGCAGCCCGGGGAGGGACACTGAAGCTTTCTTT.

The rearrangement links TRBV7-9 to TRBJ2-7; TRBD1 matches at 9 bases. This CDR3 is 14 amino acids long. Looked up from germline, CDR1 is SEHNR and CDR2 is FQNEAQ (reference sequence). V lost 5 bases and J lost 3; bases outside the gene matches: 5. CDR3 nucleotides: TGTGCCAGCAGCCCCCGGGACAGGGACTACGAGCAGTACTTC. This sequence encodes CASSPRDRDYEQYF.

V is TRBV6-5 and J is TRBJ2-7; D call uncertain. Trimming removed 1 base at V and 6 bases at J, with 7 bases between. There are 12 residues in the CDR3. Germline CDR1 and CDR2: MNHEY and SVGAGI. The chain's CDR3 is CASSYLGGEQYF. The CDR3 DNA reads TGTGCCAGCAGTTACTTGGGTGGCGAGCAGTACTTC.

The rearrangement uses TRBV4-2 and TRBJ1-1; no reliable D call. Germline V gives CDR1 LGHNA, CDR2 YNFKEQ. CDR3 length: 15 residues. V lost 1 base, J lost 3 bases, and 12 bases lay in between. For the CDR3, the DNA is TGTGCCAGCAGCCAAGCGCCCGGGGAAGACACTGAAGCTTTCTTT. Amino acid sequence: CASSQAPGEDTEAFF.

This clone was counted a few times. The chain couples TRBV2 to TRBJ2-5, with TRBD1 identical over 9 bases. V lost 6 bases, J lost 2 bases, and 7 bases stayed unmatched. Germline CDR1 and CDR2: SNHLY and FYNNEI. This CDR3 is 15 amino acids long. The CDR3 DNA is TGTGCCAGCAGCTTTTCCGGGACAGGGCAAGAGACCCAGTACTTC. The encoded protein is CASSFSGTGQETQYF.

V is TRBV11-3 and J is TRBJ2-7; D is ambiguous. Germline V gene data show CDR1 as SGHNT and CDR2 as YENEEA. This CDR3 spans 15 amino acids. V lost 7 bases and J lost 0, with 16 bases in between. CDR3 in DNA: TGTGCCAGCACCATGGTCCGTACCACCTCCTACGAGCAGTACTTC. Its protein product is CASTMVRTTSYEQYF.